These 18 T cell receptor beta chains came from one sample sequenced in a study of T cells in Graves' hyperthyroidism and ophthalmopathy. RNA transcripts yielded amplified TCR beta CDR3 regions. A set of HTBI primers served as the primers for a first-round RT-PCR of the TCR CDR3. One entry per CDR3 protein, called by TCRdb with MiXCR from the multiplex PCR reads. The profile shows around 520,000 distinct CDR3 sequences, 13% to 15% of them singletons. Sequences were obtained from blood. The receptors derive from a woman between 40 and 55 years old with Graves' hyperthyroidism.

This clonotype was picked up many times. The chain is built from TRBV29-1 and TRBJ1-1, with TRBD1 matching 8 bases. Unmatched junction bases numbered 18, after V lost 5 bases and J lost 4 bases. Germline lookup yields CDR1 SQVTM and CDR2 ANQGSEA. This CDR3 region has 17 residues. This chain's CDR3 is CSVTPTKDRATVTEAFF. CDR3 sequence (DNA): TGCAGCGTTACCCCCACAAAGGACAGGGCGACAGTCACTGAAGCTTTCTTT.

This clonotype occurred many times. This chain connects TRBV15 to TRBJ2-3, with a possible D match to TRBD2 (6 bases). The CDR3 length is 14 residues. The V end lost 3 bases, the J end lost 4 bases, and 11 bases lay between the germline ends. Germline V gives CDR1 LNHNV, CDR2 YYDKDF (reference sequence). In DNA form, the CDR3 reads TGTGCCACCAGCAGGCTATCGGGGGCAGATACGCAGTATTTT. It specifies CATSRLSGADTQYF.

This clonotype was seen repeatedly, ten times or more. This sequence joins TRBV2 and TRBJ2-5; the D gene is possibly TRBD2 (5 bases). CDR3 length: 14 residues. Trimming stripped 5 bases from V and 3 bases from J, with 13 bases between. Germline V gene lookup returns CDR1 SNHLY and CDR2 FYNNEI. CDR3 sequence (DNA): TGTGCCAGCAGTCCCCCTAGCAGCAAAGAGACCCAGTACTTC. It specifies CASSPPSSKETQYF.

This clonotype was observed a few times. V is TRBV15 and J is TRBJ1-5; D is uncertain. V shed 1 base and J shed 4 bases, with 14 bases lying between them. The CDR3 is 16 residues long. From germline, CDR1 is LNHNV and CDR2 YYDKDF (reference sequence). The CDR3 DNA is TGTGCCACCAGCAGAGGAGAGGGAGACCTAAATCAGCCCCAGCATTTT. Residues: CATSRGEGDLNQPQHF. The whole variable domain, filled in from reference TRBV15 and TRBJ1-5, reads DAMVIQNPRYQVTQFGKPVTLSCSQTLNHNVMYWYQQKSSQAPKLLFHYYDKDFNNEADTPDNFQSRRPNTSFCFLDIRSPGLGDTAMYLCATSRGEGDLNQPQHFGDGTRLSIL.

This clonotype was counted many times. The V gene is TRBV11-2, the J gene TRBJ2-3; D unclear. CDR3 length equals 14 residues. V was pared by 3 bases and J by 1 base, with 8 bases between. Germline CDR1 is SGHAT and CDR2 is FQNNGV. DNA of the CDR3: TGTGCCAGCAGCTTTCAGAAGGGCACAGATACGCAGTATTTT. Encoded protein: CASSFQKGTDTQYF.

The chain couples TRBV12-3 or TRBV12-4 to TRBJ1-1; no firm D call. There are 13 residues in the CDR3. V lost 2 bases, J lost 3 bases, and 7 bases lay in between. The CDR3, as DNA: TGTGCCAGCAGTTTATCTCATGACACTGAAGCTTTCTTT. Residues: CASSLSHDTEAFF.

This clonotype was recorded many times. CDR3 sequence: CSARDWTGGAVTEAFF. Written as DNA, the CDR3 is TGCAGTGCTAGAGATTGGACAGGGGGAGCAGTTACTGAAGCTTTCTTT. V is TRBV20-1 and J is TRBJ1-1, with TRBD1 identical over 10 bases. The V gene end was trimmed by 0 bases and the J gene end by 5 bases; junction bases not matched to a gene: 9. Per germline, CDR1 DFQATT and CDR2 SNEGSKA (reference sequence). This CDR3 contains 16 residues.

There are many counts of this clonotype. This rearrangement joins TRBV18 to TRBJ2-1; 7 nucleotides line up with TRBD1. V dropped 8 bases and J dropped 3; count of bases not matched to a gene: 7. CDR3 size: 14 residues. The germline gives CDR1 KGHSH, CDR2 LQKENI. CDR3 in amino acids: CASAGDSNYNEQFF. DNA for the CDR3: TGTGCCAGCGCCGGGGACAGCAACTACAATGAGCAGTTCTTC.

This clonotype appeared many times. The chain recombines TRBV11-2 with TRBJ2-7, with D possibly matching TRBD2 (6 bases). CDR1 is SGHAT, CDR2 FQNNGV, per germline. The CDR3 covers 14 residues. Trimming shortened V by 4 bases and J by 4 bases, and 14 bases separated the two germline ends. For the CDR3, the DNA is TGTGCCAGCAGCTCTTCCGGGACTGTATACGAGCAGTACTTC. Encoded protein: CASSSSGTVYEQYF.

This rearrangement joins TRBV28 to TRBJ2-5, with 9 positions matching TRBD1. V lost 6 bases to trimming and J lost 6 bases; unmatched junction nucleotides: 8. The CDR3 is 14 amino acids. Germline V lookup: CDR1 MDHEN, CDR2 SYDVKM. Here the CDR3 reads CASSPDRGVQTQYF. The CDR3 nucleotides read TGTGCCAGCAGCCCCGACAGGGGGGTACAGACCCAGTACTTC.

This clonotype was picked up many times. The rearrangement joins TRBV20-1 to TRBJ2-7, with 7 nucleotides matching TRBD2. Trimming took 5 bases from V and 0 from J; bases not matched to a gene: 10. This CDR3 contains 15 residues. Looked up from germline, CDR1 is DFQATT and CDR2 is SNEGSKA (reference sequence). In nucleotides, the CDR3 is TGCAGTGCTCCTAACCGGGGCGGGAGCTCCTACGAGCAGTACTTC. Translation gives CSAPNRGGSSYEQYF.

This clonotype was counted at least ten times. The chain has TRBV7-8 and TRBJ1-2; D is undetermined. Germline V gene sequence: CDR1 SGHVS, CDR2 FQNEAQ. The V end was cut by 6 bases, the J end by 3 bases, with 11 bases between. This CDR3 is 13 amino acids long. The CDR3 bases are TGTGCCAGCAGTCAGGCTCGGGACTATGGCTACACCTTC. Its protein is CASSQARDYGYTF.

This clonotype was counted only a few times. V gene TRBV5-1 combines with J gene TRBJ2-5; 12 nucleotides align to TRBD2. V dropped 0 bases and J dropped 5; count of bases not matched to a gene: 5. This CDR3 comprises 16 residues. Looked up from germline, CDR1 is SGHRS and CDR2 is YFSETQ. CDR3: CASSLVWTSGMETQYF. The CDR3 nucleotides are TGCGCCAGCAGCTTGGTTTGGACTAGCGGGATGGAGACCCAGTACTTC.

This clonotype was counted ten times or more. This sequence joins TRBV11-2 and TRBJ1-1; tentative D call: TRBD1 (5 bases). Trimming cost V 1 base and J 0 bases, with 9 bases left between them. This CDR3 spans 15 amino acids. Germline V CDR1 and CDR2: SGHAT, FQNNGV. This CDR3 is CASSLGGQMNTEAFF. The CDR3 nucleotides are TGTGCCAGCAGCTTAGGAGGACAAATGAACACTGAAGCTTTCTTT.

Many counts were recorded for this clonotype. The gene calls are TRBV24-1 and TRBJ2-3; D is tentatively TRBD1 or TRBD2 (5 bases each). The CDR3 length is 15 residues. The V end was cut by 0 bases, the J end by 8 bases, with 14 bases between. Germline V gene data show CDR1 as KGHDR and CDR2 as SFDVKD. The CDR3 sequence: CATSDLRAGSTTQYF. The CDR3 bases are TGTGCCACCAGTGATTTGAGGGCAGGGAGTACTACGCAGTATTTT.

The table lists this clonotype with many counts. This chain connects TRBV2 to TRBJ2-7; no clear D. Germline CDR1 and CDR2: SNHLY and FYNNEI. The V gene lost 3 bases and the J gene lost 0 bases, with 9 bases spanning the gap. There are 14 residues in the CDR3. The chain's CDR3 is CASSDQRSSYEQYF. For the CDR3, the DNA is TGTGCCAGCAGTGATCAACGATCCTCCTACGAGCAGTACTTC.

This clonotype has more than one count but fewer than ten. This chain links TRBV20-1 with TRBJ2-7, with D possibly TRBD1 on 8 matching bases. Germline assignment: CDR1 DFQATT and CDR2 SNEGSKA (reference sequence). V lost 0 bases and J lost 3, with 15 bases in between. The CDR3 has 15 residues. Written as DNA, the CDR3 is TGCAGTGCTAGAGATCCGAGCGGGACAGGCTACGAGCAGTACTTC. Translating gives CSARDPSGTGYEQYF.

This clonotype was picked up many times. CDR3 nucleotides: TGTGCCACCTCGTCGGGGGGCGAGTACGAGCAGTACTTC. Its protein is CATSSGGEYEQYF. The gene calls are TRBV12-3 or TRBV12-4 and TRBJ2-7; a weak D match, TRBD2 (7 bases). V was trimmed by 10 bases and J by 4 bases, leaving 17 bases between them. This CDR3 contains 13 residues.